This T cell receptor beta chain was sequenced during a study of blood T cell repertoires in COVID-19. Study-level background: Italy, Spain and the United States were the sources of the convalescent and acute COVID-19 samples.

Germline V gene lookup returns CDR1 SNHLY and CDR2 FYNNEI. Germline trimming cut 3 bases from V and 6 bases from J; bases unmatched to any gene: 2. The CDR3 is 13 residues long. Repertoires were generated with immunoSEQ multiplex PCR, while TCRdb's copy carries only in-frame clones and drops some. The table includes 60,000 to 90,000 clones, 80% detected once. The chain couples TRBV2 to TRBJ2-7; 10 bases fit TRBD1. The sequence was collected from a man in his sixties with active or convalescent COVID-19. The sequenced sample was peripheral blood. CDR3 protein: CASSEDRGSEQYF. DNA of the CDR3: TGTGCCAGCAGTGAGGACAGGGGGAGCGAGCAGTACTTC.